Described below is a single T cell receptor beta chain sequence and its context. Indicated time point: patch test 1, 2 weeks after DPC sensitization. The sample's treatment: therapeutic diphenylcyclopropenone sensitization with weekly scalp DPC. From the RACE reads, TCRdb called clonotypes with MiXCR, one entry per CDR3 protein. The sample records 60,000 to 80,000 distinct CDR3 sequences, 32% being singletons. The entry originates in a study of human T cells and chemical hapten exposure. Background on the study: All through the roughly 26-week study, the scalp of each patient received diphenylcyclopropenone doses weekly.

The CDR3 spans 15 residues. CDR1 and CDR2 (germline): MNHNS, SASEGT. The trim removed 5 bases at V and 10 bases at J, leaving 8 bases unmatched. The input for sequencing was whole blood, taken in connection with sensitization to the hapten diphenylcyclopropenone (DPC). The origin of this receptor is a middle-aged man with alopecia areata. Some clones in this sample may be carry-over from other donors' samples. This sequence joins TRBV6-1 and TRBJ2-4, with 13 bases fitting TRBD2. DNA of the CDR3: TGTGCCAGCAGTCGGACTAGCGGGAGACCCGATATTCAGTACTTC. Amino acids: CASSRTSGRPDIQYF.